The source of this T cell receptor (beta chain) is a study of a mutant IDH1 vaccine in newly diagnosed glioma. About the study: Patients received vaccination from 4-6 weeks after radiotherapy alone, or with temozolomide cycles. Previous care, which was radiotherapy, temozolomide, or both, most often involved both.

A remark on this clone: The antigen remains unidentified.

The assay was immunoSEQ multiplex PCR, and TCRdb's table has in-frame clones only and misses some. The sample carries more than 45,000 clones, 70% to 90% recorded once. The time point is: week 35, safety follow-up. The investigators gave 300 ug of mutant IDH1 20-mer peptide in each vaccine dose, together with topical imiquimod. Weeks 1, 3, 5, 7, 11, 15, 19 and 23 were when patients received their eight vaccinations. The sequence came from a woman between 40 and 55 years old with glioma. The source was PBMCs, collected from a glioma patient whose treatment included an IDH1 peptide vaccine.

The DNA of the CDR3 is TGTGCCAGCAGCTTAGCGCCGATAGCTACAGATACGCAGTATTTT. Encoded protein: CASSLAPIATDTQYF. J is TRBJ2-3 and V is TRBV7-6; D is uncertain. This CDR3 comprises 15 residues. Germline lookup yields CDR1 SGHVS and CDR2 FNYEAQ. V was trimmed by 0 bases and J by 3 bases, leaving 10 bases between them.